Following are 14 T cell receptor beta chains from one sample sequenced in a study of immune evolution from preneoplasia to lung adenocarcinoma. Assay used: immunoSEQ multiplex PCR; TCRdb lists only in-frame clones, some missing. The repertoire holds about 9,100 clones, with around four fifths as singletons. Specimen: FFPE lung adenocarcinoma in situ tissue. These receptors all stem from a person aged 65-85 years with lung adenocarcinoma.

V and J are TRBV30 and TRBJ1-4, with D perhaps TRBD1 (5 bases). This CDR3 is 13 amino acids long. Per the germline V gene, CDR1 is GTSNPN and CDR2 is SVGIG (reference sequence). Trimming cost V 5 bases and J 5 bases, with 12 bases left between them. CDR3 coding DNA: TGTGCCTGGCACGGGGCATGGAATGAAAAACTGTTTTTT. As protein: CAWHGAWNEKLFF.

The rearrangement uses TRBV6-5 and TRBJ2-1; no clear D. Looked up from germline, CDR1 is MNHEY and CDR2 is SVGAGI. CDR3 length: 15 residues. Trimming shortened V by 6 bases and J by 4 bases, and 16 bases separated the two germline ends. CDR3 sequence reads: CASSPRQARYNEQFF. In DNA form, the CDR3 reads TGTGCCAGCAGCCCGCGGCAGGCCAGGTACAATGAGCAGTTCTTC.

The rearrangement uses TRBV11-1 and TRBJ2-5; 12 positions match TRBD2. With V trimmed by 3 bases and J by 5 bases, 1 base remained unmatched. This CDR3 region has 14 residues. Germline V CDR1 and CDR2: SGHAT, FQDESV (reference sequence). CDR3 bases: TGTGCCAGCAGCTTCACTAGCGGGGGGGAGACCCAGTACTTC. Amino acids: CASSFTSGGETQYF.

This sequence joins TRBV10-3 and TRBJ1-1; D may be TRBD1 (6 bases). Germline assignment: CDR1 ENHRY and CDR2 SYGVKD. The CDR3 runs to 14 residues. The V end lost 4 bases, the J end lost 1 base, and 10 bases lay between the germline ends. The CDR3 nucleotides are TGTGCCATCAGTGGGGGGGACAAGAACACTGAAGCTTTCTTT. Its translation is CAISGGDKNTEAFF.

This clone appeared a few times. CDR3 DNA sequence: TGTGCCAGCAGCTGGTCGGCCGAGGGGTCCTACAATGAGCAGTTCTTC. The encoded protein is CASSWSAEGSYNEQFF. The rearrangement links TRBV5-6 to TRBJ2-1; D tentatively reads TRBD1 or TRBD2 (5 bases each). Per the germline V gene, CDR1 is SGHDT and CDR2 is YYEEEE. This CDR3 contains 16 residues. Between the trimmed V and J ends, which lost 3 bases and 1 base, there was a span of 14 bases.

Written as DNA, the CDR3 is TGTGCCAGCAACACACTAGCGGGGAAATACAATGAGCAGTTCTTC. It is translated as CASNTLAGKYNEQFF. This rearrangement joins TRBV6-1 to TRBJ2-1; 10 bases are a match to TRBD2. V dropped 7 bases and J dropped 4; count of bases not matched to a gene: 7. CDR3 length: 15 residues. CDR1 is MNHNS and CDR2 is SASEGT in the germline V gene.

CDR3 nucleotides: TGTGCCAGCGAACGGTCACCGGGGGAAAAACTGTTTTTT. This translates into CASERSPGEKLFF. The J gene is TRBJ1-4, the V gene TRBV2; no firm D call. Trimming cost V 8 bases and J 8 bases, with 15 bases left between them. CDR1 and CDR2 (germline): SNHLY, FYNNEI. This CDR3 spans 13 amino acids.

The rearrangement links TRBV7-6 to TRBJ1-1, with 7 bases lining up with TRBD1. Germline trimming cut 1 base from V and 5 bases from J; bases unmatched to any gene: 7. The CDR3 totals 15 residues. Germline V gene sequence: CDR1 SGHVS, CDR2 FNYEAQ. The CDR3 DNA follows: TGTGCCAGCAGCTTAGAGCCGGCAGGGGGGACTGAAGCTTTCTTT. Residues: CASSLEPAGGTEAFF.

This chain connects TRBV27 to TRBJ2-7; D might be TRBD2 (6 bases). CDR1 is MNHEY, CDR2 SMNVEV, per germline (reference sequence). The CDR3 runs 12 residues. With 10 bases removed from V and 0 bases from J, the gap between germline ends came to 10 bases. The CDR3 coding sequence is TGTGCCACCGTCGGGAGCTCCTACGAGCAGTACTTC. Its protein is CATVGSSYEQYF.

The chain uses TRBV27 and TRBJ2-5; TRBD2 aligns across 9 bases. Germline V gene sequence: CDR1 MNHEY, CDR2 SMNVEV (reference sequence). The CDR3 length is 16 residues. The trim removed 7 bases at V and 5 bases at J, leaving 14 bases unmatched. In DNA, the CDR3 is TGTGCCAGCACCAATCTGGGGACTAGCTTCTTGGAGACCCAGTACTTC. This codes for CASTNLGTSFLETQYF.

The genes are TRBV25-1 and TRBJ2-7, with D possibly being TRBD2 (5 bases). The V end lost 1 base, the J end lost 1 base, and 14 bases lay between the germline ends. CDR3 length equals 16 residues. Germline-derived CDR1 and CDR2 are MGHDK and SYGVNS. CDR3 sequence: CASSEFGSGGSYEQYF. The DNA of the CDR3 is TGTGCCAGCAGTGAATTTGGGAGCGGAGGATCCTACGAGCAGTACTTC.

As concerns this clone: Germline is not matched at one junction end, which may reflect a read error. The CDR3 is CASSLEDSPLHF. In DNA, the CDR3 is TGTGCCAGCAGCTTGGAGGATTCACCCCTCCACTTT. The V gene is TRBV5-1, the J gene TRBJ1-6; D gene ambiguous. The germline V gene encodes CDR1 SGHRS and CDR2 YFSETQ. The CDR3 has 12 amino acids.

This clone has only a few counts. The chain employs TRBV11-2 and TRBJ2-3; D is undetermined. Trimming removed 2 bases from V and 5 bases from J, with 5 bases in between. The CDR3 length is 12 residues. The germline CDR1 and CDR2 sequences are SGHAT and FQNNGV. The CDR3: CASSLSKDTQYF. CDR3 bases: TGTGCCAGCAGCTTATCCAAAGATACGCAGTATTTT.

The rearrangement links TRBV10-2 to TRBJ1-1; 7 bases agree with TRBD1. Germline CDR1 reads WSHSY; CDR2 reads SAAADI. This CDR3 has 14 amino acids. J lost 1 base, V lost 6 bases, and 5 bases had no gene match. The CDR3 DNA is TGCGCCAGCAGGGGACAGAACAGGAACACTGAAGCTTTCTTT. Amino acids: CASRGQNRNTEAFF.